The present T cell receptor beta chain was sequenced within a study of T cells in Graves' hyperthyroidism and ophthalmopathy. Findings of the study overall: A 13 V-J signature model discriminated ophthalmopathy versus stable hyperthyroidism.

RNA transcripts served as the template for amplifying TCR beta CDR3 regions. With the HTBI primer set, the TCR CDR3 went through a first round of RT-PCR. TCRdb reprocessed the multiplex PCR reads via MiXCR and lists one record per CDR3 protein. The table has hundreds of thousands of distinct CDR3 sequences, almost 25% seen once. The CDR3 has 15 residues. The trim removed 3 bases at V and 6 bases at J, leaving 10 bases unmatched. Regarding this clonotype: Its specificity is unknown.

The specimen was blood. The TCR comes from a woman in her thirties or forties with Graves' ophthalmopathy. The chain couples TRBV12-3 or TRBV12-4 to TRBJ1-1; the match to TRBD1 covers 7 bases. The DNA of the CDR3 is TGTGCCAGCAGTTTTGGGACAGCCTTTCGATCTGAAGCTTTCTTT. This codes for CASSFGTAFRSEAFF.